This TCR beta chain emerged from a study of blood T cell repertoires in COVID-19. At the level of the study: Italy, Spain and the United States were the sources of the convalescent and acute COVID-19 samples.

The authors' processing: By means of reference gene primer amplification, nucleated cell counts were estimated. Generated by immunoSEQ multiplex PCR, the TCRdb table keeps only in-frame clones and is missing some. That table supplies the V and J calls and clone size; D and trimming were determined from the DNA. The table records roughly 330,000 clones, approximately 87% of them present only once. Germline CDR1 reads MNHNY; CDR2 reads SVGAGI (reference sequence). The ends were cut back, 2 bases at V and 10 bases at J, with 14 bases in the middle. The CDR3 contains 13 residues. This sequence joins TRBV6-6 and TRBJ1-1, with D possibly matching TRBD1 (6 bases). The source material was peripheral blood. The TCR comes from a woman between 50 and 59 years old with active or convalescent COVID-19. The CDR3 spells CASSYAGASGAFF. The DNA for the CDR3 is TGTGCCAGCAGTTACGCGGGGGCCTCGGGAGCTTTCTTT.